These 7 T cell receptor beta chains originate from one sample sequenced in a study of HIV-infected children after antiretroviral therapy interruption (dated by TCRdb to the late 2010s). The intended sense of this specimen's treatment or condition label: PENTA 11 planned treatment interruption arm or continuous ART arm. Library method: 3' RACE. Sequencing took place on an Illumina MiSeq. TCR libraries were built from RNA using a 3' RACE protocol with unique molecular identifiers to correct PCR amplification bias. TCRdb reprocessing: public reads trimmed at Q25 with fastp, clones called with MiXCR, in-frame beta chains kept. A single entry per CDR3 protein holds the most common genes and DNA from its merged rows. In all, the sample holds about 89,000 distinct CDR3 sequences, and approximately 6.9% of those were seen once. The ten largest make up 1.1% of the sample. The material was CD45RA+ CD4+ T cells from PBMCs, pooled from several time points, obtained from a donor given antiretroviral therapy, either interrupted or continuous. The sample's cell subset or site label is to be understood as: naive CD4+ CD45RA+ CD45RO- T cells. These receptors were obtained from a pool of human donors with HIV.

The rearrangement uses TRBV7-9 and TRBJ1-5, with no clear D. The length of the CDR3 is 15 residues. Trimming stripped 6 bases from V and 5 bases from J, with 17 bases between. Germline CDR1 and CDR2: SEHNR and FQNEAQ (reference sequence). The CDR3 reads CASSFTPRVYQPQHF. The CDR3 nucleotides are TGTGCCAGCAGTTTCACCCCCCGGGTTTATCAGCCCCAGCATTTT.

A few counts support this clonotype. The chain uses TRBV24-1 and TRBJ2-3; D is ambiguous. Looked up from germline, CDR1 is KGHDR and CDR2 is SFDVKD. Trimming pared 4 bases from V and 6 bases from J, leaving 10 bases between. There are 13 residues in the CDR3. The CDR3 nucleotides are TGTGCCACCAGTGACCCAGGTTCGGATACGCAGTATTTT. This encodes CATSDPGSDTQYF.

This clonotype was recorded many times. The chain uses TRBV5-1 and TRBJ2-1, with unresolved D. CDR3 size: 14 residues. The V gene's germline CDR1 is SGHRS and CDR2 YFSETQ. Trimming pared 4 bases from V and 0 bases from J, leaving 8 bases between. CDR3 sequence reads: CASSTDNSYNEQFF. DNA for the CDR3: TGCGCCAGCAGCACAGACAACTCCTACAATGAGCAGTTCTTC. Supplemented by reference TRBV5-1 and TRBJ2-1, the full variable domain reads KAGVTQTPRYLIKTRGQQVTLSCSPISGHRSVSWYQQTPGQGLQFLFEYFSETQRNKGNFPGRFSGRQFSNSRSEMNVSTLELGDSALYLCASSTDNSYNEQFFGPGTRLTVL.

On this clonotype itself: This clone may be a read error of a much larger clone one base away. This chain joins TRBV12-3 or TRBV12-4 and TRBJ1-4; D is unresolved. The V end was cut by 6 bases, the J end by 0 bases, with 8 bases between. This CDR3 is built from 14 residues. The CDR3, as DNA: TGTGCCAGCAGCAGTATGACAACTAATGAAAAACTGTTTTTT. Its protein product is CASSSMTTNEKLFF.

This clonotype was recorded many times. The CDR3 DNA sequence: TGTGCCAGCAGCCCAAATTCTGCAGATACGCAGTATTTT. Translating gives CASSPNSADTQYF. The chain recombines TRBV28 with TRBJ2-3; D gene uncertain. Trimming pared 6 bases from V and 4 bases from J, leaving 11 bases between. The length of the CDR3 is 13 residues. Germline V CDR1 and CDR2: MDHEN, SYDVKM.

Many counts were recorded for this clonotype. The chain has TRBV28 and TRBJ2-1, with 7 bases that match TRBD2. With 6 bases clipped from V and 5 bases from J, the junction kept 16 bases outside the gene matches. From germline, CDR1 is MDHEN and CDR2 SYDVKM. The CDR3 loop spans 17 amino acids. CDR3 DNA: TGTGCCAGCAGCCCGGGGAGGGGAGCAAAATTAAACAATGAGCAGTTCTTC. This codes for CASSPGRGAKLNNEQFF. The full variable domain, rest sourced from reference TRBV28 and TRBJ2-1, is DVKVTQSSRYLVKRTGEKVFLECVQDMDHENMFWYRQDPGLGLRLIYFSYDVKMKEKGDIPEGYSVSREKKERFSLILESASTNQTSMYLCASSPGRGAKLNNEQFFGPGTRLTVL.

This clonotype showed up many times. This sequence joins TRBV12-3 or TRBV12-4 and TRBJ1-2; weak D call: TRBD1 (5 bases). Trimming took 6 bases from V and 8 from J, leaving 10 bases between them. CDR3 size: 11 residues. DNA of the CDR3: TGTGCCAGCAGGCAGGGAATGGGCTACACCTTC. This codes for CASRQGMGYTF.